This T cell receptor (beta chain) derives from a study of cytomegalovirus exposure and HLA in healthy donors. It was with 60 Vbeta and 13 Jbeta primers that the PCR ran. The data were produced by immunoSEQ multiplex PCR, yet TCRdb's version contains in-frame clones alone and is incomplete. This sample has more than 80,000 clones; around 85% occur once, and the top ten carry 3.5% to 4%. As concerns this clone: Its specificity is unknown.

Study-level results: A later analysis found most CMV-associated TCR beta chains apparently HLA-restricted.

These donors counted as nominally healthy when sampled, but unrecorded immune exposures were likely. V lost 0 bases and J lost 3, with 6 bases in between. This CDR3 region has 13 residues. Germline CDR1 is SGHTS and CDR2 is YDEGEE. Sequencing was carried out using PBMCs. The chain links TRBV5-8 to TRBJ1-1; D ambiguous. This TCR came from a man aged 55 to 69 in good health and CMV-seronegative. For the CDR3, the DNA is TGTGCCAGCAGCTTGGCCGCGGACACTGAAGCTTTCTTT. Translation gives CASSLAADTEAFF. Complete variable domain (other parts from reference TRBV5-8 and TRBJ1-1): EAGVTQSPTHLIKTRGQQATLRCSPISGHTSVYWYQQALGLGLQFLLWYDEGEERNRGNFPPRFSGRQFPNYSSELNVNALELEDSALYLCASSLAADTEAFFGQGTRLTVV.